Listed below are T cell receptor beta chains from one sample, sequenced in a study of PD-L1 blockade in urothelial cancer. Here immunoSEQ multiplex PCR was the method, and the copy in TCRdb shows in-frame clones only, minus some. The sample has tens of thousands of clones, 65% to 85% seen once. Sample: PBMCs, taken around atezolizumab (anti-PD-L1) treatment. The receptors stem from a woman in her 70s with urothelial cancer. The CDR3 runs from the conserved cysteine through the conserved F or W. Fields, in order: CDR3 protein, CDR3 DNA, J gene, D gene, V gene, clone size. D genes are given only for firm matches. Rows give clone size only sometimes, using once, few, many, or a class for an expanded clone.

CASMTGTGTGYTF,TGTGCCAGTATGACCGGGACAGGGACCGGCTACACCTTC,TRBJ1-2,TRBD1,TRBV19,.
CASAKEGVINTYNSPLHF,TGTGCCAGCGCCAAAGAAGGGGTTATTAACACCTATAATTCACCCCTCCACTTT,TRBJ1-6,.,TRBV2,once
CASSQTGSERNQPQHF,TGTGCCAGCAGCCAGACAGGGTCAGAGCGCAATCAGCCCCAGCATTTT,TRBJ1-5,TRBD1,TRBV7-2,once
CASRLKPGSSYNEQFF,TGTGCCAGTAGGTTGAAGCCGGGGAGCTCCTACAATGAGCAGTTCTTC,TRBJ2-1,.,TRBV19,.
CASSPRQGTGELFF,TGTGCCAGCAGCCCTCGTCAGGGCACCGGGGAGCTGTTTTTT,TRBJ2-2,.,TRBV9,.
CASSQVGGETQYF,TGTGCCAGCAGCCAGGTGGGAGGAGAGACCCAGTACTTC,TRBJ2-5,.,TRBV14,.
CASSLGTSETYEQYF,TGCGCCAGCAGCTTGGGGACTAGCGAGACCTACGAGCAGTACTTC,TRBJ2-7,TRBD2,TRBV5-1,few
CASSLRDSYEQYF,TGTGCCAGCAGTCTCCGGGACAGCTACGAGCAGTACTTC,TRBJ2-7,TRBD1,TRBV6-5,once
CASTPNREYEQYF,TGTGCCAGCACACCCAACAGGGAATACGAGCAGTACTTC,TRBJ2-7,.,TRBV28,.
CASSQDGVLGNTIYF,TGTGCCAGCAGCCAAGATGGAGTACTCGGAAACACCATATATTTT,TRBJ1-3,.,TRBV4-2,.
CASSLGGAENEQFF,TGTGCCAGCAGCCTCGGGGGGGCCGAAAATGAGCAGTTCTTC,TRBJ2-1,TRBD2,TRBV11-3,few
CASRGGGAAGQETQYF,TGCGCCAGCAGAGGAGGAGGTGCGGCAGGCCAAGAGACCCAGTACTTC,TRBJ2-5,.,TRBV5-1,.
CASSLVGGVRTDTQYF,TGTGCCAGCAGCTTAGTAGGAGGGGTCCGCACAGATACGCAGTATTTT,TRBJ2-3,.,TRBV7-9,.
CASSDLRGQFF,TGTGCCAGCAGTGACCTGCGGGGGCAGTTCTTC,TRBJ2-1,.,TRBV2,.
CASSVSLAGVYEQYF,TGCGCCAGCAGCGTATCCTTAGCGGGAGTCTACGAGCAGTACTTC,TRBJ2-7,TRBD2,TRBV5-1,.
CASSSDRGHIQYF,TGTGCCAGCAGCTCCGACAGGGGTCACATTCAGTACTTC,TRBJ2-4,TRBD1,TRBV2,.
CASSLGGKLPQHF,TGTGCCAGCAGCCTTGGCGGGAAGTTGCCCCAGCATTTT,TRBJ1-5,.,TRBV2,.
CASRPTGTAYNEQFF,TGTGCCAGCAGGCCTACGGGGACTGCCTACAATGAGCAGTTCTTC,TRBJ2-1,.,TRBV11-2,.
CASSDHSGANVLTF,TGTGCCAGCAGTGACCACTCTGGGGCCAACGTCCTGACTTTC,TRBJ2-6,.,TRBV6-4,.
CARRGYMNTEAFF,TGTGCCAGGCGAGGGTACATGAACACTGAAGCTTTCTTT,TRBJ1-1,.,TRBV27,once
CASSPGWDRWPYEQYF,TGCGCCAGCAGCCCGGGGTGGGACAGGTGGCCCTACGAGCAGTACTTC,TRBJ2-7,TRBD1,TRBV4-1,.
CASDQGALNRTQYF,TGTGCCAGCGACCAAGGAGCTCTTAATCGGACCCAGTACTTC,TRBJ2-5,.,TRBV2,.
CASSGDRGQETQYF,TGCGCCAGCAGCGGGGACAGGGGCCAAGAGACCCAGTACTTC,TRBJ2-5,TRBD1,TRBV5-1,few
CASSPWTDNEKLFF,TGTGCCAGCAGCCCTTGGACAGATAATGAAAAACTGTTTTTT,TRBJ1-4,.,TRBV6-1,.
CAISADKTTYEQYF,TGTGCCATCAGCGCTGACAAAACGACCTACGAGCAGTACTTC,TRBJ2-7,.,TRBV10-3,few
CASSELGGTYNEQFF,TGTGCCAGCAGTGAACTAGGGGGTACCTACAATGAGCAGTTCTTC,TRBJ2-1,.,TRBV6-4,.
CASSTNGVEAFF,TGTGCCAGCAGTACAAACGGGGTTGAAGCTTTCTTT,TRBJ1-1,.,TRBV28,few
CASSVSGTGVDSEF,TGTGCCAGCAGCGTATCCGGGACAGGGGTAGATTCCGAATTT,TRBJ1-4,TRBD1,TRBV9,few
CASSRALNSPLHF,TGTGCCAGCTCGCGGGCCCTAAATTCACCCCTCCACTTT,TRBJ1-6,.,TRBV18,.
CAWSATQKVSEAFF,TGTGCCTGGAGTGCGACACAAAAAGTCAGTGAAGCTTTCTTT,TRBJ1-1,.,TRBV30,.
CASFDRDVAEAFF,TGTGCCAGCTTCGACAGGGACGTGGCTGAAGCTTTCTTT,TRBJ1-1,TRBD1,TRBV18,few
CASSHPGGTGGGETQYF,TGCGCCAGCAGCCACCCGGGCGGGACAGGGGGCGGCGAGACCCAGTACTTC,TRBJ2-5,TRBD1,TRBV4-1,.
CASSLEVVQGADTQYF,TGCGCCAGCAGCTTGGAGGTTGTACAGGGGGCAGATACGCAGTATTTT,TRBJ2-3,TRBD1,TRBV5-1,.
CASSKTVTSTDTQYF,TGTGCCAGCAGCAAGACAGTAACTAGCACAGATACGCAGTATTTT,TRBJ2-3,.,TRBV9,.
CSASPYEQYF,TGCAGTGCTAGTCCGTACGAGCAGTACTTC,TRBJ2-7,.,TRBV20-1,.
CASSFPTLTSGRSTDTQYF,TGTGCCAGCAGCTTTCCTACCCTGACTAGCGGGCGAAGCACAGATACGCAGTATTTT,TRBJ2-3,TRBD2,TRBV5-4,.
CASRRGRLGDTEAFF,TGTGCCAGCAGAAGGGGGCGCCTCGGGGACACTGAAGCTTTCTTT,TRBJ1-1,TRBD1,TRBV6-1,.
CASSDRGTDTQYF,TGTGCCAGCAGTGACAGGGGCACAGATACGCAGTATTTT,TRBJ2-3,.,TRBV25-1,.
CASSAQGQERTQYF,TGCGCCAGCAGCGCGCAAGGACAGGAACGGACCCAGTACTTC,TRBJ2-5,TRBD1,TRBV5-1,.
CASSESGQGNHEQYF,TGTGCCAGCAGTGAATCGGGACAGGGGAACCACGAGCAGTACTTC,TRBJ2-7,TRBD1,TRBV2,.
CASSFLGSTETQYF,TGTGCCAGCAGTTTTCTAGGGAGTACGGAGACCCAGTACTTC,TRBJ2-5,.,TRBV25-1,.
CASSPPTGPNEKLFF,TGTGCCAGCTCACCACCGACAGGGCCGAATGAAAAACTGTTTTTT,TRBJ1-4,TRBD1,TRBV18,.
CASSALAGGNEQFF,TGCGCCAGCAGCGCGCTAGCGGGGGGCAATGAGCAGTTCTTC,TRBJ2-1,TRBD2,TRBV5-1,.
CASSPAPGTSSGNTIYF,TGTGCCAGCTCACCAGCCCCCGGGACATCCTCTGGAAACACCATATATTTT,TRBJ1-3,.,TRBV18,.
CASSQDALSNEQFF,TGCGCCAGCAGCCAAGACGCCCTTAGCAATGAGCAGTTCTTC,TRBJ2-1,.,TRBV4-1,once
CASSISGAGANVLTF,TGTGCCAGTAGTATCTCGGGGGCTGGGGCCAACGTCCTGACTTTC,TRBJ2-6,.,TRBV19,.
CASSQAWTGQTPYEQYF,TGTGCCAGCAGCCAAGCCTGGACAGGTCAAACTCCCTACGAGCAGTACTTC,TRBJ2-7,TRBD1,TRBV4-2,.
CASSEGTNQPQHF,TGTGCCAGCAGTGAGGGCACAAATCAGCCCCAGCATTTT,TRBJ1-5,.,TRBV6-1,.
CASSPGTGGWETQYF,TGTGCCAGCTCACCAGGGACAGGGGGCTGGGAGACCCAGTACTTC,TRBJ2-5,TRBD1,TRBV18,.
CASSPRTKNTEAFF,TGTGCCAGCTCACCCCGGACAAAGAACACTGAAGCTTTCTTT,TRBJ1-1,.,TRBV18,.
CASSLRDLQETQYF,TGTGCCAGCAGCCTTAGGGACTTGCAAGAGACCCAGTACTTC,TRBJ2-5,.,TRBV7-9,.
CASSYWAGETQYF,TGTGCCAGCAGTTACTGGGCCGGAGAGACCCAGTACTTC,TRBJ2-5,.,TRBV6-6,.
CATSRDRGEYGYTF,TGTGCCACCAGCAGAGATCGGGGGGAGTATGGCTACACCTTC,TRBJ1-2,.,TRBV15,.
CSVDISGGTDTQYF,TGCAGCGTTGATATTAGCGGGGGCACAGATACGCAGTATTTT,TRBJ2-3,TRBD2,TRBV29-1,.
CASSFRGIRGTGELFF,TGTGCCAGCAGCTTCAGGGGGATACGGGGCACCGGGGAGCTGTTTTTT,TRBJ2-2,TRBD1,TRBV11-3,.
CASSALWGQGQEQYF,TGTGCCAGCAGTGCTCTGTGGGGACAGGGGCAGGAGCAGTACTTC,TRBJ2-7,TRBD1,TRBV6-5,.